A single sample gave rise to the 24 T cell receptor beta chains below, sequenced in a study of control samples from healthy donors and cancer patients. Some clones are missing from TCRdb's copy, which holds only in-frame ones; the method was immunoSEQ multiplex PCR. The table shows some 120,000 clones, with around 90% occurring only once. The sequenced material came from blood. The receptors were sampled from a man aged 35 to 55 in good health.

The DNA for the CDR3 is TGTGCCAGCAGTTTGAAGGACAGGGTCTCACCCCTCCACTTT. It encodes CASSLKDRVSPLHF. V usage is TRBV27 and J usage is TRBJ1-6, with 8 bases fitting TRBD1. CDR1 is MNHEY, CDR2 SMNVEV, per germline (reference sequence). The CDR3 totals 14 residues. J was trimmed by 10 bases and V by 3 bases; bases with no gene match: 5.

V is TRBV29-1 and J is TRBJ1-2; TRBD1 is a possible D gene (6 bases). This CDR3 has 16 residues. Germline V gene data show CDR1 as SQVTM and CDR2 as ANQGSEA. V shed 0 bases and J shed 4 bases, with 18 bases lying between them. CDR3: CSVEDQTGLVGYGYTF. The CDR3 DNA is TGCAGCGTTGAAGATCAAACAGGGCTCGTTGGCTATGGCTACACCTTC.

The gene calls are TRBV9 and TRBJ2-3; possible D gene TRBD1, 5 bases. Trimming stripped 7 bases from V and 3 bases from J, with 18 bases between. Germline V CDR1 and CDR2: SGDLS, YYNGEE. The CDR3 length is 15 residues. The CDR3 spells CASSTGGARTDTQYF. Here the CDR3 DNA reads TGTGCCAGCTCGACTGGTGGGGCCCGGACAGATACGCAGTATTTT.

The rearrangement links TRBV25-1 to TRBJ2-2; unclear D gene. Germline assignment: CDR1 MGHDK and CDR2 SYGVNS. Trimming took 0 bases from V and 7 from J, leaving 6 bases between them. CDR3 length: 13 residues. The CDR3 region is CASSEYHHGELFF. In DNA form, the CDR3 reads TGTGCCAGCAGTGAATACCATCACGGGGAGCTGTTTTTT.

The rearrangement links TRBV5-1 to TRBJ2-3; TRBD2 aligns across 11 bases. This CDR3 has 15 residues. J gave up 1 base and V 5 bases, and 3 bases lay outside the gene matches. Germline lookup yields CDR1 SGHRS and CDR2 YFSETQ. CDR3 coding DNA: TGCGCCAGCAGGGCGGGACTAGCGGGCACAGATACGCAGTATTTT. It encodes CASRAGLAGTDTQYF.

This clone was recorded a few times. This chain joins TRBV3-1 (or the pseudogene TRBV3-2) and TRBJ2-4; D is uncertain. The germline CDR1 and CDR2 sequences are LGHDT and YNNKEL (reference sequence). The CDR3 has 13 residues. Trimming stripped 1 base from V and 2 bases from J, with 3 bases between. CDR3 sequence (DNA): TGTGCCAGCAGCCAAGGGACCAAAAACATTCAGTACTTC. It translates to CASSQGTKNIQYF.

This clone occurred a few times. This chain links TRBV12-3 or TRBV12-4 with TRBJ2-2; D ambiguous. The CDR3 covers 13 residues. Trimming shortened V by 8 bases and J by 4 bases, and 11 bases separated the two germline ends. CDR3: CASRYILTGELFF. CDR3 DNA: TGTGCCAGCCGCTACATACTCACCGGGGAGCTGTTTTTT.

The rearrangement links TRBV7-2 to TRBJ2-2; tentative D call: TRBD1 (5 bases). Trimming stripped 1 base from V and 5 bases from J, with 11 bases between. Germline CDR1 SGHTA, CDR2 FQGNSA. The CDR3 covers 15 residues. CDR3 sequence (DNA): TGTGCCAGCAGCTTAGGGGGCCCGAGAACCGGGGAGCTGTTTTTT. Protein product: CASSLGGPRTGELFF.

The chain links TRBV18 to TRBJ1-1; TRBD1 matches 7 bases. Per the germline V gene, CDR1 is KGHSH and CDR2 is LQKENI. Trimming cost V 3 bases and J 1 base; bases outside gene matches: 8. The length of the CDR3 is 16 residues. CDR3 DNA sequence: TGTGCCAGCTCACCCACCGGGGGGGACAGGAACACTGAAGCTTTCTTT. Translated, it gives CASSPTGGDRNTEAFF.

DNA of the CDR3: TGTGCCAGCAGCCTCACAGGGGGCGCTTCCTACGAGCAGTACTTC. Residues: CASSLTGGASYEQYF. The genes are TRBV11-1 and TRBJ2-7; TRBD1 aligns across 9 bases. Germline V gene lookup returns CDR1 SGHAT and CDR2 FQDESV (reference sequence). The J segment lost 1 base and the V segment lost 5 bases, leaving 6 bases of the junction unmatched. The CDR3 length is 15 residues.

The chain carries TRBV5-5 and TRBJ2-6; D is possibly TRBD2 (6 bases). The CDR3 contains 17 residues. V lost 0 bases to trimming and J lost 0 bases, with 10 bases between them. Germline V gene lookup returns CDR1 SGHKS and CDR2 YYEKEE (reference sequence). The CDR3 region is CASSLVAGSSGANVLTF. Written as DNA, the CDR3 is TGTGCCAGCAGCTTGGTCGCCGGGAGCTCTGGGGCCAACGTCCTGACTTTC.

V and J are TRBV14 and TRBJ1-6, with D possibly being TRBD1 (5 bases). The ends were cut back, 1 base at V and 9 bases at J, with 13 bases in the middle. This CDR3 spans 15 amino acids. Germline CDR1 SGHDN, CDR2 FVKESK. This CDR3 reads CASSQVAGVGSPLHF. The CDR3 DNA follows: TGTGCCAGCAGCCAAGTGGCGGGGGTCGGTTCACCCCTCCACTTT.

The rearrangement uses TRBV7-2 and TRBJ2-1; tentatively, D is TRBD2 (6 bases). This CDR3 comprises 14 residues. V lost 7 bases and J 9 bases, leaving 19 bases between the germline ends. In germline, CDR1 is SGHTA, CDR2 FQGNSA. CDR3 amino acids: CASTSPPGVGEQFF. The CDR3 nucleotides read TGTGCCAGCACCTCTCCCCCGGGGGTCGGTGAGCAGTTCTTC.

The chain recombines TRBV23-1 with TRBJ1-4, with a weak D call TRBD1 (6 bases). TRBV23-1 is known as an ORF, though its function is uncertain. This CDR3 has 16 residues. The V end was cut by 7 bases, the J end by 4 bases, with 19 bases between. For the CDR3, the DNA is TGCGCCAGCACTCCCCCTCCCAGGGGTCTTAATGAAAAACTGTTTTTT. This sequence encodes CASTPPPRGLNEKLFF.

The chain is built from TRBV9 and TRBJ1-2, with 11 bases lining up with TRBD1. Looked up from germline, CDR1 is SGDLS and CDR2 is YYNGEE. CDR3 length: 15 residues. After removal of 0 bases from V and 4 bases from J, the junction contained 2 bases not matched to a gene. CDR3 loop: CASSVADRGPYGYTF. The DNA for the CDR3 is TGTGCCAGCAGCGTAGCGGACAGGGGGCCCTATGGCTACACCTTC.

The rearrangement uses TRBV7-6 and TRBJ1-3; D is possibly TRBD1 (5 bases). V lost 5 bases, J lost 5 bases, and 19 bases lay in between. Germline V gives CDR1 SGHVS, CDR2 FNYEAQ. There are 16 residues in the CDR3. CDR3 residues: CASSLGTANTRNTIYF. CDR3 coding DNA: TGTGCCAGCAGCCTCGGGACGGCCAATACTAGAAACACCATATATTTT.

The rearrangement uses TRBV30 and TRBJ2-2, with D perhaps matching TRBD2 (6 bases). Germline loops: CDR1 GTSNPN, CDR2 SVGIG (reference sequence). The CDR3 loop spans 15 amino acids. V was pared by 4 bases and J by 2 bases, with 14 bases between. The CDR3 DNA reads TGTGCCTGGAAGCTAGCGTCCCGAAACACCGGGGAGCTGTTTTTT. Encoded protein: CAWKLASRNTGELFF.

This CDR3 is CASSLAGQGGTGELFF. The CDR3 DNA is TGTGCCAGCAGCTTGGCGGGACAGGGAGGGACCGGGGAGCTGTTTTTT. The V call is TRBV11-2, the J call TRBJ2-2; 9 bases align to TRBD1. The CDR3 has 16 residues. Trimming cost V 3 bases and J 5 bases; bases outside gene matches: 7. Germline assignment: CDR1 SGHAT and CDR2 FQNNGV.

The chain joins TRBV6-2 or TRBV6-3 to TRBJ2-5; TRBD2 might be the D (5 bases). Trimming removed 2 bases from V and 5 bases from J, with 9 bases in between. This CDR3 is built from 13 residues. Germline V CDR1 and CDR2: MNHEY, SVGEGT. Here the CDR3 DNA reads TGTGCCAGCAGTTACCGTGGGGAGGAGACCCAGTACTTC. It translates to CASSYRGEETQYF.

V is TRBV10-1 and J is TRBJ1-4; D remains ambiguous. This CDR3 region has 15 residues. V was clipped by 3 bases and J by 5 bases, with 13 bases between them. Germline V gives CDR1 WNHNN, CDR2 SYGVQD (reference sequence). This chain's CDR3 is CASSDPGQENEKLFF. DNA for the CDR3: TGCGCCAGCAGTGATCCCGGGCAGGAGAATGAAAAACTGTTTTTT.

The chain combines TRBV21-1 with TRBJ2-3; whether TRBD1, the table's D call, matches the DNA was not checked. TRBV21-1 is assigned pseudogene status. CDR3 length: 15 residues. CDR3 nucleotides: TGTGCCAGCAGCAAAGGTGTCAGAAACACAGATACGCAGTATTTT. The encoded protein is CASSKGVRNTDTQYF.

The chain uses TRBV7-9 and TRBJ1-1; D not resolved. Germline values: CDR1 SEHNR, CDR2 FQNEAQ (reference sequence). The CDR3 consists of 12 residues. The V and J ends lost 5 bases and 7 bases respectively, with 11 bases between them. The CDR3 is CASSQAGLEAFF. The CDR3 DNA reads as TGTGCCAGCAGCCAAGCCGGCCTTGAAGCTTTCTTT.

Here the CDR3 DNA reads TGTGCCAGTAGAAGCAGGGTGCCTGGAAACACCATATATTTT. It codes for CASRSRVPGNTIYF. V usage is TRBV19 and J usage is TRBJ1-3, with a weak D call TRBD1 (5 bases). Germline V gene sequence: CDR1 LNHDA, CDR2 SQIVND (reference sequence). The CDR3 covers 14 residues. Trimming cost V 6 bases and J 2 bases, with 11 bases left between them.

CDR3 DNA: TGCGCCAGCAGCCAAGATATATTGCAGGGGGCGCGGGTCCGAACTGAAGCTTTCTTT. Its translation: CASSQDILQGARVRTEAFF. V and J are TRBV4-1 and TRBJ1-1, with 8 bases that match TRBD1. The germline V gene has CDR1 MGHRA and CDR2 YSYEKL. CDR3 size: 19 residues. The V segment lost 0 bases and the J segment 5 bases; nucleotides outside the gene matches: 17.